This TCR beta chain was identified during a study of blood T cell repertoires in COVID-19. Across the study: The study drew acute and convalescent COVID-19 samples from the United States, Italy and Spain. PBMCs, B-cell-depleted T cells, or T cells were the source of the cDNA or gDNA that made up the material.

CDR3 size: 17 residues. Per the germline V gene, CDR1 is SGHNT and CDR2 is YYREEE (reference sequence). V shed 2 bases and J 1 base; nucleotides not matched to a gene: 7. How the authors handled the data: Estimation of nucleated cell counts relied on the amplification of reference gene primers. TCRdb keeps only in-frame clones here, not all; method: immunoSEQ multiplex PCR. That table furnishes V, J and clone size, whereas the DNA furnished D and trimming. The top ten hold 6.5% to 8.5% of the sample, which has roughly 81,000 clones, around 90% seen once. This clonotype originated in a man aged 30 to 39 with acute or convalescent COVID-19. The V gene is TRBV5-4, the J gene TRBJ2-7; 12 bases line up with TRBD2. Sequences were obtained from peripheral blood. CDR3 DNA sequence: TGTGCCAGCAGCTTCGGGGGACTAGCGGGCCCTTCCTACGAGCAGTACTTC. It is translated as CASSFGGLAGPSYEQYF.